This T cell receptor beta chain was recovered during a study of T cells after yellow fever vaccination (dated by TCRdb to between 2018 and 2021). About the full investigation: The SMART-Seq v4 Ultra Low Input RNA kit was used to prepare libraries from fractions with low cell numbers. Bulk TCR alpha and beta repertoires were sequenced longitudinally to track T-cell clones before and after primary and booster YFV17D yellow fever vaccination. The cohort comprised two healthy male donors, one aged 18 to 30 and one aged 30 to 39 years. Blood samples were taken at several timepoints before and after primary and secondary immunization, and bulk PBMC replicates and cell subsets were isolated. What the authors observed across the whole study: Most clones expanded after primary vaccination were re-detected after the booster (around 96% of CD4 and roughly 87% of CD8), suggesting broad memory maintenance. FACS-sorted repertoires could contain abundant contaminating clonotypes from the bulk population, so computational filtering was required. Compared with the primary T-cell response, the secondary T-cell response was weaker but faster, peaking on day 5 rather than day 15. The study included only two donors, which limits how far the findings can be generalized. A small share of clonotypes was detected in both CD4 and CD8 compartments, with the overlap likely arising from convergent recombination.

The treatment or condition label of this sample denotes: live attenuated yellow fever vaccine strain. PBMCs were isolated from peripheral blood using a standard Ficoll-Paque protocol. Dynabeads CD4 and CD8 positive selection kits were used to isolate the CD4 and CD8 T-cell fractions. RNA was extracted with TriZol from bulk PBMCs, CD4 and CD8 fractions, and dextramer-positive and dextramer-negative fractions. TCR cDNA was made using 5'RACE template switching, a step that added a universal primer site and unique molecular identifiers. Priming of cDNA synthesis was performed from both the TCR alpha and TCR beta constant segments. Library amplification used two PCR steps, and the second PCR step added sample barcodes and sequencing adapters. Sequencing of libraries was performed on Illumina HiSeq 2500 (2x100 bp) or NovaSeq (2x150 bp). For the original study's pipeline: MIGEC was used to demultiplex reads and collapse the reads into UMI consensus sequences, and MiXCR was used for V(D)J alignment. Using edgeR on replicate PBMC samples, clonotypes were called vaccine-responding if FDR was below 0.01 and the log2 fold change was above 5 up to day 15. CD4 or CD8 identity was assigned to each bulk clonotype according to whether the clonotype was present at higher abundance in the sequenced CD4 repertoire or the sequenced CD8 repertoire. The public sequencing data were trimmed at Q25 with fastp and processed into clonotypes with MiXCR by TCRdb, which kept only in-frame beta chains. For every CDR3 protein sequence, its rows merge into one entry that carries the most common genes and DNA. Here the V and J calls rest on TCRdb's processing, not on the authors' analysis. The sample table lists a few hundred thousand distinct CDR3 sequences, about 7% of them with a count of one. Roughly 0.9% of the sample belongs to the ten largest clones.

Of note for this clonotype: The antigen it recognizes is unknown. It has no much larger one-base neighbor in the sample; base qualities were not kept.

The germline V gene provides CDR1 MDHEN and CDR2 SYDVKM. Trimming removed 2 bases from V and 5 bases from J, leaving 22 bases between the germline ends. The CDR3 sequence holds 18 residues, the cysteine and phenylalanine included. Only the CDR3 part of the read is kept: 54 bases, read in frame from the first base. The receptor was isolated from a man aged 25 to 40 who received the YFV17D yellow fever vaccine. The sample in question was CD4+ T cells sorted from PBMCs, obtained 15 days after the yellow fever booster vaccination. The chain uses TRBV28 and TRBJ2-1; TRBD1 is a possible D gene, resting on 7 matching bases. DNA sequence: TGTGCCAGCAGTTTAGCGGGGTGGTTAGGGACAGAGAACAATGAGCAGTTCTTC. The encoded protein is CASSLAGWLGTENNEQFF.